This T cell receptor (beta chain) was identified during a study of cytomegalovirus exposure and HLA in healthy donors. Study-wide findings and caveats: Most CMV-associated TCR beta chains appeared HLA-restricted in a later analysis. Most likely, a cluster of highly shared sequence variants arose as a sequencing artifact. A prior analysis recorded that most TCR beta V segments were productive about 87% or about 30% of the time.

A single count supports this clone. Its specificity is not known. The primer mix had 60 Vbeta and 13 Jbeta primers. The data were produced by immunoSEQ multiplex PCR, yet TCRdb's version contains in-frame clones alone and is incomplete. The data show 50,000 or so clones, 81% seen once. The germline V gene encodes CDR1 LNHDA and CDR2 SQIVND (reference sequence). The CDR3 extends over 16 amino acids. V dropped 5 bases and J dropped 0; count of bases not matched to a gene: 5. The V call is TRBV19, the J call TRBJ1-1; 11 bases align to TRBD1. The clonotype comes from a boy younger than 18 in good health and CMV-seropositive. The sample consisted of PBMCs. CDR3 residues: CASSRGTGGMNTEAFF. DNA for the CDR3: TGTGCCAGTAGTCGAGGGACAGGGGGGATGAACACTGAAGCTTTCTTT.